The next 16 T cell receptor beta chains were all read from a single sample in a study of blood T cell repertoires in COVID-19. Method: immunoSEQ multiplex PCR; TCRdb's copy keeps in-frame clones and lacks some. Among approximately 100,000 clones listed, about 90% were seen once. Sequencing input: peripheral blood. Source of these receptors: a human donor with COVID-19, enrolled during active disease. The donor label of this sample is uncertain.

The chain combines TRBV4-2 with TRBJ2-4, with a weak D call TRBD1 (8 bases). CDR1 and CDR2 from the germline V gene are LGHNA and YNFKEQ. V lost 6 bases to trimming and J lost 7 bases, with 19 bases between them. The CDR3 sequence is 15 residues long. The CDR3 sequence: CASRTDREGGNIQYF. In DNA form, the CDR3 reads TGTGCCAGCAGAACGGACAGGGAGGGTGGGAACATTCAGTACTTC.

The sample holds a few counts of this clone. CDR3: CASSQDRLARNEQFF. The CDR3 DNA reads as TGTGCCAGCAGCCAAGATAGACTAGCGAGGAATGAGCAGTTCTTC. The chain combines TRBV3-1 (or the pseudogene TRBV3-2) with TRBJ2-1, with 8 bases aligning to TRBD2. Germline V gives CDR1 LGHDT, CDR2 YNNKEL (reference sequence). The CDR3 covers 15 residues. V lost 0 bases and J lost 7; bases outside the gene matches: 5.

This clone was seen only once. The genes are TRBV6-6 and TRBJ2-3; possible D gene TRBD1, 6 bases. In germline, CDR1 is MNHNY, CDR2 SVGAGI (reference sequence). V gave up 6 bases and J gave up 4 bases, with 8 bases separating them. The CDR3 covers 12 residues. In DNA form, the CDR3 reads TGTGCCAGCAGCGACAGGTCAGATACGCAGTATTTT. It codes for CASSDRSDTQYF.

This clone was observed a handful of times. This chain connects TRBV5-1 to TRBJ2-1; D not certain. Germline-derived CDR1 and CDR2 are SGHRS and YFSETQ. CDR3 length equals 14 residues. The V and J ends lost 4 bases and 7 bases respectively, with 15 bases between them. The CDR3 sequence: CASSGRSTANEQFF. DNA for the CDR3: TGCGCCAGCAGCGGCCGTTCGACTGCGAATGAGCAGTTCTTC.

The chain links TRBV30 to TRBJ1-2, with 8 positions matching TRBD1. The ends lost 4 bases at V and 6 bases at J; junction bases unmatched: 4. Germline V gives CDR1 GTSNPN, CDR2 SVGIG (reference sequence). The CDR3 consists of 12 residues. The DNA for the CDR3 is TGTGCCTGGATATACAGGGGGGATGGCTACACCTTC. It is translated as CAWIYRGDGYTF. Supplemented by reference TRBV30 and TRBJ1-2, the full variable domain reads SQTIHQWPATLVQPVGSPLSLECTVEGTSNPNLYWYRQAAGRGLQLLFYSVGIGQISSEVPQNLSASRPQDRQFILSSKKLLLSDSGFYLCAWIYRGDGYTFGSGTRLTVV.

This clone was seen just once. This rearrangement joins TRBV6-1 to TRBJ2-1; D is perhaps TRBD1 (7 bases). Germline V lookup: CDR1 MNHNS, CDR2 SASEGT. CDR3 length: 16 residues. V lost 3 bases and J lost 4, with 16 bases in between. For the CDR3, the DNA is TGTGCCAGCAGTGATCTTGGCGGGACAGTTTACAATGAGCAGTTCTTC. Encoded protein: CASSDLGGTVYNEQFF.

The chain recombines TRBV29-1 with TRBJ2-7; perhaps TRBD1 as D (5 bases). The CDR3 loop spans 12 amino acids. Germline CDR1 SQVTM, CDR2 ANQGSEA. The V end was cut by 6 bases, the J end by 1 base, with 10 bases between. The CDR3 DNA reads TGCAGCGTCAGACAGCAATCCTACGAGCAGTACTTC. This sequence encodes CSVRQQSYEQYF.

V is TRBV19 and J is TRBJ1-2, with a weak D call TRBD1 (5 bases). The V end was cut by 3 bases, the J end by 4 bases, with 21 bases between. The CDR3 is 17 residues long. Per the germline V gene, CDR1 is LNHDA and CDR2 is SQIVND (reference sequence). The CDR3 reads CASSIRRGTRGGYGYTF. The CDR3 DNA sequence: TGTGCCAGTAGTATCCGGCGGGGGACTAGGGGAGGCTATGGCTACACCTTC.

The chain combines TRBV27 with TRBJ2-7; 9 bases agree with TRBD1. V was clipped by 2 bases and J by 5 bases; unmatched bases: 4. Germline V lookup: CDR1 MNHEY, CDR2 SMNVEV (reference sequence). The CDR3 contains 14 residues. CDR3 region: CASSLDYRGHEQYF. The DNA of the CDR3 is TGTGCCAGCAGTTTAGACTACAGGGGGCACGAGCAGTACTTC.

The V and J genes are TRBV4-1 and TRBJ2-5; 8 bases map to TRBD2. The CDR3 is made up of 17 amino acids. The junction had 11 bases not matched to a gene; V was cut back by 1 base and J by 4 bases. CDR1 is MGHRA, CDR2 YSYEKL, per germline. The CDR3 spells CASSQVSGGALGETQYF. The CDR3 DNA reads as TGCGCCAGCAGCCAAGTATCGGGGGGGGCCCTGGGAGAGACCCAGTACTTC.

As for this clone: The sample holds other DNA sequences that translate to the same CDR3. The chain couples TRBV3-1 (or the pseudogene TRBV3-2) to TRBJ2-7; D is undetermined. The V end was cut by 4 bases, the J end by 0 bases, with 4 bases between. The CDR3 runs 12 residues. CDR1 is LGHDT and CDR2 is YNNKEL in the germline V gene (reference sequence). The CDR3 is CASSLLSYEQYF. DNA of the CDR3: TGTGCCAGCAGCCTTCTCTCCTACGAGCAGTACTTC.

The gene calls are TRBV6-5 and TRBJ2-1, with TRBD2 identical over 8 bases. The germline V gene encodes CDR1 MNHEY and CDR2 SVGAGI. The CDR3 length is 15 residues. With V trimmed by 6 bases and J by 6 bases, 10 bases remained unmatched. The CDR3 spells CASRAFGAGGNEQFF. The CDR3 DNA is TGTGCCAGCAGGGCCTTTGGGGCGGGGGGCAATGAGCAGTTCTTC.

V and J are TRBV6-1 and TRBJ1-6, with 8 bases aligning to TRBD1. Germline CDR1 is MNHNS and CDR2 is SASEGT. Germline trimming cut 4 bases from V and 6 bases from J; bases unmatched to any gene: 8. CDR3 size: 16 residues. CDR3 sequence reads: CASSVETGGTNSPLHF. DNA for the CDR3: TGTGCCAGCAGTGTAGAAACAGGGGGAACTAATTCACCCCTCCACTTT.

V usage is TRBV10-1 and J usage is TRBJ2-7; TRBD2 aligns across 16 bases. The V gene end was trimmed by 9 bases and the J gene end by 0 bases; junction bases not matched to a gene: 5. From germline, CDR1 is WNHNN and CDR2 SYGVQD (reference sequence). This CDR3 contains 16 residues. The CDR3 region is CARGTSGRVSSYEQYF. The CDR3 DNA reads TGCGCCAGGGGGACTAGCGGGAGGGTAAGCTCCTACGAGCAGTACTTC.

The chain uses TRBV29-1 and TRBJ2-2; weak D call: TRBD1 (5 bases). Germline CDR1 reads SQVTM; CDR2 reads ANQGSEA. CDR3 length equals 13 residues. Deletions cut 3 bases from V and 4 bases from J, with 9 bases between. CDR3 protein: CSVDGQGTGELFF. CDR3 coding DNA: TGCAGCGTTGATGGTCAGGGCACCGGGGAGCTGTTTTTT.

The chain couples TRBV4-2 to TRBJ2-7; 8 positions match TRBD2. CDR1 and CDR2 (germline): LGHNA, YNFKEQ. The length of the CDR3 is 14 residues. V lost 3 bases to trimming and J lost 4 bases; unmatched junction nucleotides: 5. CDR3 amino acids: CASSHVGREYEQYF. The CDR3 DNA follows: TGTGCCAGCAGCCATGTCGGGAGGGAATACGAGCAGTACTTC.